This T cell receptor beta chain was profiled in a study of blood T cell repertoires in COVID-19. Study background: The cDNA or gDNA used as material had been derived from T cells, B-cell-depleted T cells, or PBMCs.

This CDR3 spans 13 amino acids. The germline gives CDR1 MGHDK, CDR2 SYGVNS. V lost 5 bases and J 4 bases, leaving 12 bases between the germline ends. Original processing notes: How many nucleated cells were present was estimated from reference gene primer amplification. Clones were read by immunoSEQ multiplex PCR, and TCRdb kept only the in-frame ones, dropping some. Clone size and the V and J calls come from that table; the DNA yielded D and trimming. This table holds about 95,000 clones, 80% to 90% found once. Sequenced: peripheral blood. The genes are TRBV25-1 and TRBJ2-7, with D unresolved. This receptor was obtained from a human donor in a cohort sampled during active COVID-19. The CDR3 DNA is TGTGCCAGCAGTAAACCAAACAGATACGAGCAGTACTTC. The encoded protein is CASSKPNRYEQYF.